This T cell receptor beta chain came from a study of cytomegalovirus exposure and HLA in healthy donors. Study findings and constraints: The authors later linked a missense DCLRE1C variant to TCR beta V- and J-gene trimming.

The PCR contained 60 Vbeta and 13 Jbeta primers. Method: immunoSEQ multiplex PCR; TCRdb's copy keeps in-frame clones and lacks some. Among over 75,000 clones listed, about three quarters were seen once. Regarding this clone: Its cognate antigen is unknown.

The sequenced sample consisted of PBMCs. The receptor's source is a female donor in good health and CMV-seronegative.

This CDR3 reads CASSFGSSYEQYF. As DNA, the CDR3 is TGTGCCAGCAGTTTTGGCAGCTCCTACGAGCAGTACTTC. The genes are TRBV28 and TRBJ2-7; D remains unclear. Germline V gene lookup returns CDR1 MDHEN and CDR2 SYDVKM. This CDR3 has 13 amino acids. V was trimmed by 3 bases and J by 0 bases, leaving 6 bases between them. The full variable domain, rest sourced from reference TRBV28 and TRBJ2-7, is DVKVTQSSRYLVKRTGEKVFLECVQDMDHENMFWYRQDPGLGLRLIYFSYDVKMKEKGDIPEGYSVSREKKERFSLILESASTNQTSMYLCASSFGSSYEQYFGPGTRLTVT.